These 3 T cell receptor beta chains came from one sample sequenced in a study of cytomegalovirus exposure and HLA in healthy donors. 60 Vbeta and 13 Jbeta primers were used in PCR. TCRdb keeps only in-frame clones here, not all; method: immunoSEQ multiplex PCR. The data show more than 85,000 clones, over 9.5% seen once. Sequencing was carried out using PBMCs. The receptors were gathered from a middle-aged man in good health and CMV-seropositive.

This clone came up a few times. V is TRBV5-6 and J is TRBJ2-7; D call uncertain. The CDR3 has 14 amino acids. The ends were cut back, 0 bases at V and 6 bases at J, with 13 bases in the middle. Per germline, CDR1 SGHDT and CDR2 YYEEEE. This CDR3 reads CASSLGFYSGEQYF. Here the CDR3 DNA reads TGTGCCAGCAGCTTGGGTTTTTACAGTGGCGAGCAGTACTTC.

This clone has a handful of counts. The chain combines TRBV5-1 with TRBJ1-1; a weak D match, TRBD1 (5 bases). The CDR3 contains 18 residues. V shed 0 bases and J shed 0 bases, with 18 bases lying between them. The germline V gene has CDR1 SGHRS and CDR2 YFSETQ. CDR3 DNA sequence: TGCGCCAGCAGCTTGGAGGTCGGCAGGGCCAGAATGAACACTGAAGCTTTCTTT. Protein sequence: CASSLEVGRARMNTEAFF.

This chain joins TRBV19 and TRBJ1-1; tentatively, D is TRBD1 (6 bases). This CDR3 is built from 13 residues. Germline loops: CDR1 LNHDA, CDR2 SQIVND (reference sequence). Deletions cut 0 bases from V and 4 bases from J, with 6 bases between. The CDR3 nucleotides are TGTGCCAGTAGTATAGACAGGGGCACTGAAGCTTTCTTT. It encodes CASSIDRGTEAFF.